What follows describes a single TCR beta chain. Random hexamers were used to reverse transcribe roughly 0.5 to 1 ug of RNA. From the immunoSEQ multiplex PCR reads, TCRdb called clonotypes with MiXCR, one entry per CDR3 protein. The table has approximately 200,000 distinct CDR3 sequences, 95% seen once; the top ten hold 0.082%. This sample stems from a study of CD8 T cells in Susac syndrome. Germline V gene sequence: CDR1 SGHDT, CDR2 YYEEEE. Trimming pared 4 bases from V and 2 bases from J, leaving 16 bases between. This CDR3 is 15 amino acids long. The receptor was isolated from a human donor with multiple sclerosis. The source material was CD4+ T cells from PBMCs. The J gene is TRBJ2-7, the V gene TRBV5-6; the D gene is possibly TRBD2 (6 bases). The CDR3 loop reads CASSPRRAGTYEQYV. CDR3 coding DNA: TGTGCCAGCAGCCCCCGGAGGGCAGGGACCTACGAGCAGTACGTC.